This T cell receptor (beta chain) was found in a study of T cell repertoires in cytomegalovirus infection. At the level of the study: Indications of both CMV infection and matching HLA type were provided by public TCR beta signatures. Overall study findings and caveats: Pooled public TCR beta family frequency picked out CMV carriers with the relevant HLA.

TCRdb used MiXCR to reprocess the reads, holding one entry per CDR3 protein. This table holds 570,000 or so distinct CDR3 sequences, 35% to 50% found once. This clonotype has a handful of counts. Its antigen remains unidentified. The germline V gene has CDR1 SGHTA and CDR2 FQGNSA. This CDR3 is 15 amino acids long. V lost 4 bases and J lost 3; bases outside the gene matches: 5. The sequences come from cultured PBMCs, collected from culture after CMV antigen stimulation. V gene TRBV7-2 combines with J gene TRBJ1-5; 8 bases are shared with TRBD1. This TCR derives from a human donor in good health (CMV status not recorded). Some clones in this sample may be carry-over from other donors' samples. The CDR3 region is CASSSWTGTNQPQHF. The CDR3 DNA is TGTGCCAGCAGCTCGTGGACAGGGACCAATCAGCCCCAGCATTTT.